This T cell receptor beta chain emerged from a study of cytomegalovirus exposure and HLA in healthy donors. Study-wide results and limits: Most observed TCR sequences were rare, whereas some public TCRs were detected in many donors. Cytomegalovirus status was reportedly diagnosed by the classifier with high specificity and sensitivity. TCR beta chains numbering about 160 were designated cytomegalovirus-associated.

The primer mix had 60 Vbeta and 13 Jbeta primers. This table comes from immunoSEQ multiplex PCR, and its TCRdb copy is limited to in-frame clones, with some not included. The table includes approximately 56,000 clones, around 72% detected once. This clone was counted only a few times. The antigen remains undetermined. Germline assignment: CDR1 MGHDK and CDR2 SYGVNS. Deletions cut 4 bases from V and 4 bases from J, with 10 bases between. The CDR3 is 13 amino acids. The chain recombines TRBV25-1 with TRBJ1-1, with D unresolved. The receptor was derived from a woman between 50 and 59 years old in good health and CMV-seropositive. Sequencing was done on a sample of PBMCs. CDR3 protein: CASSGRVFTEAFF. The CDR3 nucleotides read TGTGCCAGCAGTGGCCGGGTATTCACTGAAGCTTTCTTT. Complete variable domain (other parts from reference TRBV25-1 and TRBJ1-1): EADIYQTPRYLVIGTGKKITLECSQTMGHDKMYWYQQDPGMELHLIHYSYGVNSTEKGDLSSESTVSRIRTEHFPLTLESARPSHTSQYLCASSGRVFTEAFFGQGTRLTVV.